The clone carrying this T cell receptor beta chain was recorded many times. Antigen specificity is unknown. TCRdb independently ran MiXCR on the reads; one entry per CDR3 protein. The sample lists fewer than 550,000 distinct CDR3 sequences; roughly 30% were seen once. The CDR3 contains 14 residues. CDR1 is SGHTA and CDR2 is FQGNSA in the germline V gene. V lost 4 bases and J lost 4, with 11 bases in between. This sample is part of a study of T cell repertoires in cytomegalovirus infection. Study-level background: Public TCR beta signatures provided an indication of both CMV infection and a matching HLA type. General study points: Cumulative public TCR beta family frequency identified carriers of CMV plus the relevant HLA. HLA-C-restricted CMV clonotypes gave the most frequent clonotype in two of eight donors.

The V gene is TRBV7-2, the J gene TRBJ1-5; a weak D match, TRBD1 (6 bases). This sequence originates from a human donor in good health (CMV status not recorded). Some clones in this sample may be carry-over from other donors' samples. Material for sequencing was PBMCs. CDR3 sequence: CASSSDSSNQPQHF. CDR3 coding DNA: TGTGCCAGCAGCTCGGACAGCAGTAATCAGCCCCAGCATTTT. The complete variable domain, with remaining parts taken from reference TRBV7-2 and TRBJ1-5, reads GAGVSQSPSNKVTEKGKDVELRCDPISGHTALYWYRQSLGQGLEFLIYFQGNSAPDKSGLPSDRFSAERTGGSVSTLTIQRTQQEDSAVYLCASSSDSSNQPQHFGDGTRLSIL.